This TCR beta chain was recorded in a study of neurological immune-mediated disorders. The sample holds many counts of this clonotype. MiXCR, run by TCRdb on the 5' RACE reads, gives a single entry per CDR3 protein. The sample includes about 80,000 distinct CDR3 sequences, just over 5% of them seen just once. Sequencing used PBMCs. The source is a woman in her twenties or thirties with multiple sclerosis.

The CDR3: CASSLWGTSGRYEQYF. CDR3 DNA sequence: TGTGCCAGCAGTTTATGGGGTACTAGCGGCCGATACGAGCAGTACTTC. V and J are TRBV28 and TRBJ2-7; 8 bases map to TRBD2. Germline trimming cut 0 bases from V and 4 bases from J; bases unmatched to any gene: 8. Germline V CDR1 and CDR2: MDHEN, SYDVKM. CDR3 length: 16 residues.